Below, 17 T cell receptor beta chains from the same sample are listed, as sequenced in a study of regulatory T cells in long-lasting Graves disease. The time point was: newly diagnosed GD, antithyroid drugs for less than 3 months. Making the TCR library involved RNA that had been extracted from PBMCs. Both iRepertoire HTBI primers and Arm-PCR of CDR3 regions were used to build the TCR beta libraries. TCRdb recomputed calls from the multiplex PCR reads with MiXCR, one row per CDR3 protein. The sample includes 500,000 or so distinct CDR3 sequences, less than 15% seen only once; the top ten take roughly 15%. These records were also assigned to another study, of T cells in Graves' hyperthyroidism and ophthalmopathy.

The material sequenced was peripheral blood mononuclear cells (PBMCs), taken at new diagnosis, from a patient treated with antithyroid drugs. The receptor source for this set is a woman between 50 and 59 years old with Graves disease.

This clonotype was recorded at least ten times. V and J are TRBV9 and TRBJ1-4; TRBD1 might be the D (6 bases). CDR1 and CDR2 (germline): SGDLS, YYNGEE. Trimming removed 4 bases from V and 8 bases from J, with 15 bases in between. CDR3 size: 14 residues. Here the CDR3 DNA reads TGTGCCAGCAGCCCCCGCCCGGGGGGCGAAAAACTGTTTTTT. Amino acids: CASSPRPGGEKLFF.

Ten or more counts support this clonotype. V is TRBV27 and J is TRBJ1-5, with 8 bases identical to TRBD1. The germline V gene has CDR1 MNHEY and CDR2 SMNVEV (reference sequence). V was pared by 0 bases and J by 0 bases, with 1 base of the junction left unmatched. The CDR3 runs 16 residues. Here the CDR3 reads CASSLSGQVSNQPQHF. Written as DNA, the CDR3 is TGTGCCAGCAGTTTATCGGGACAGGTTAGCAATCAGCCCCAGCATTTT.

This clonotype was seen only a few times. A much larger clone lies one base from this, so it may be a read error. The CDR3 reads CASIPGQGHNEQFF. The DNA for the CDR3 is TGTGCCAGCATTCCGGGACAGGGGCACAATGAGCAGTTCTTC. The rearrangement links TRBV2 to TRBJ2-1; 10 bases are shared with TRBD1. In germline, CDR1 is SNHLY, CDR2 FYNNEI. V shed 7 bases, J shed 5 bases, and the junction held 5 bases outside the gene matches. This CDR3 is built from 14 residues. The whole variable domain, remainder taken from reference TRBV2 and TRBJ2-1, is EPEVTQTPSHQVTQMGQEVILRCVPISNHLYFYWYRQILGQKVEFLVSFYNNEISEKSEIFDDQFSVERPDGSNFTLKIRSTKLEDSAMYFCASIPGQGHNEQFFGPGTRLTVL.

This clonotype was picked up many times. CDR3 residues: CASSLISAHTYEQYF. CDR3 nucleotides: TGTGCCAGCAGTTTAATTTCCGCACATACCTACGAGCAGTACTTC. This chain connects TRBV28 to TRBJ2-7; D unresolved. This CDR3 is 15 amino acids long. Germline CDR1 reads MDHEN; CDR2 reads SYDVKM. V was pared by 2 bases and J by 2 bases, with 13 bases between.

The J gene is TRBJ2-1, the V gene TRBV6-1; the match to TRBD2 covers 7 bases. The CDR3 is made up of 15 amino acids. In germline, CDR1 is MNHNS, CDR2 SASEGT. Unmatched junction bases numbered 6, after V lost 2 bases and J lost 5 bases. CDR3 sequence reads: CASSELSGVNNEQFF. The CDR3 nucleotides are TGTGCCAGCAGTGAATTGAGCGGGGTAAACAATGAGCAGTTCTTC.

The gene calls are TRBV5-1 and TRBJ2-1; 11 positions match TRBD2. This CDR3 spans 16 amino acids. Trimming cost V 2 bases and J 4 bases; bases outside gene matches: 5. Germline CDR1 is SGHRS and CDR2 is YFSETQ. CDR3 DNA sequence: TGCGCCAGCAGCTTCCGAATAGCGGGAGGGTACAATGAGCAGTTCTTC. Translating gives CASSFRIAGGYNEQFF.

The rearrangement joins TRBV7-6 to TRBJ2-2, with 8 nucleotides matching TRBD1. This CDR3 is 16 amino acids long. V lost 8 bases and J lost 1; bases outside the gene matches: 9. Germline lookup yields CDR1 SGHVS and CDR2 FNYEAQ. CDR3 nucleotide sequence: TGTGCCAGCGGAAAGGGACAGGAGATGAACACCGGGGAGCTGTTTTTT. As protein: CASGKGQEMNTGELFF. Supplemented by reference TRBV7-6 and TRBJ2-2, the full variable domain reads GAGVSQSPRYKVTKRGQDVALRCDPISGHVSLYWYRQALGQGPEFLTYFNYEAQQDKSGLPNDRFSAERPEGSISTLTIQRTEQRDSAMYRCASGKGQEMNTGELFFGEGSRLTVL.

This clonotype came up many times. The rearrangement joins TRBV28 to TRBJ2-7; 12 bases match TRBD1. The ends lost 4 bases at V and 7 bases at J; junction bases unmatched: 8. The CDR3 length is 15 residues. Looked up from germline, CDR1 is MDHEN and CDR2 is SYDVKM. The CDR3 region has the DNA TGTGCCAGCAGTTGGGGACAGGGGGCATCGTGGGAGCAGTACTTC. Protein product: CASSWGQGASWEQYF. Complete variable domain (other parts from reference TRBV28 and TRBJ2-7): DVKVTQSSRYLVKRTGEKVFLECVQDMDHENMFWYRQDPGLGLRLIYFSYDVKMKEKGDIPEGYSVSREKKERFSLILESASTNQTSMYLCASSWGQGASWEQYFGPGTRLTVT.

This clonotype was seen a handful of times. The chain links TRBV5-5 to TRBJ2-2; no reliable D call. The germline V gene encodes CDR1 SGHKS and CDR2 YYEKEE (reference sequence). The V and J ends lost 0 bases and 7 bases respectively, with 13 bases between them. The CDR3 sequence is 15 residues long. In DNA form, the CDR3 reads TGTGCCAGCAGCTTGGGGGTCTCAAAGATCGGGGAGCTGTTTTTT. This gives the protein CASSLGVSKIGELFF. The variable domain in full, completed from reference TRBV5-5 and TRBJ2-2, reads DAGVTQSPTHLIKTRGQQVTLRCSPISGHKSVSWYQQVLGQGPQFIFQYYEKEERGRGNFPDRFSARQFPNYSSELNVNALLLGDSALYLCASSLGVSKIGELFFGEGSRLTVL.

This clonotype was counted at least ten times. CDR3 coding DNA: TGCGCCAGCAGTGAGTCTTCCGGTCTAGCGGATCAAGAGACCCAGTACTTC. Protein: CASSESSGLADQETQYF. V usage is TRBV10-1 and J usage is TRBJ2-5, with 7 bases identical to TRBD2. Germline V lookup: CDR1 WNHNN, CDR2 SYGVQD (reference sequence). There are 17 residues in the CDR3. V lost 0 bases to trimming and J lost 2 bases; unmatched junction nucleotides: 9.

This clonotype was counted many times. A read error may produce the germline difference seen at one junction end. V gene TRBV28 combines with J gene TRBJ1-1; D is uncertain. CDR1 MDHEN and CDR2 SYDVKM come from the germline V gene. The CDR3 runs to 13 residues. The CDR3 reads CASSPGLNTETFF. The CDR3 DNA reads TGTGCCAGCAGTCCGGGCCTTAACACTGAAACTTTCTTT. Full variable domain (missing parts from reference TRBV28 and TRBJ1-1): DVKVTQSSRYLVKRTGEKVFLECVQDMDHENMFWYRQDPGLGLRLIYFSYDVKMKEKGDIPEGYSVSREKKERFSLILESASTNQTSMYLCASSPGLNTETFFGQGTRLTVV.

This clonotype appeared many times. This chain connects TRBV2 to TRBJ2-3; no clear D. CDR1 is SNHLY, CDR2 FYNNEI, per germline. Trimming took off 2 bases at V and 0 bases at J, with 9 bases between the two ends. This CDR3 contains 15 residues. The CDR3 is CASSEQRISTDTQYF. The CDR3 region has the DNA TGTGCCAGCAGTGAACAACGGATCAGCACAGATACGCAGTATTTT.

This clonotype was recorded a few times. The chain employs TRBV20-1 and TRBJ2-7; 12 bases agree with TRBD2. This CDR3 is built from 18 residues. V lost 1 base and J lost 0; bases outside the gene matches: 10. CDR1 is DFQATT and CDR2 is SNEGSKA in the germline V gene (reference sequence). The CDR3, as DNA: TGCAGTGCTAGAGGAGGGGACCTAGCGGGAGGGCCCTCCTACGAGCAGTACTTC. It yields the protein CSARGGDLAGGPSYEQYF.

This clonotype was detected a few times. The CDR3 spells CSVINRGHTDTQYF. The CDR3 DNA sequence: TGCAGCGTTATCAACAGGGGACACACAGATACGCAGTATTTT. V usage is TRBV29-1 and J usage is TRBJ2-3; 7 positions agree with TRBD1. The V gene's germline CDR1 is SQVTM and CDR2 ANQGSEA. The CDR3 totals 14 residues. V was pared by 5 bases and J by 2 bases, with 7 bases of the junction left unmatched.

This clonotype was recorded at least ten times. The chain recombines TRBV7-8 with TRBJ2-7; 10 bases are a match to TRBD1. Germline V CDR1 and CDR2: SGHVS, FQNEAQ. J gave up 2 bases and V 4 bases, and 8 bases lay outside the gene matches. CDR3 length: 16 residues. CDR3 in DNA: TGTGCCAGCAGCTCAATTGACAGGGGGCGAACCTACGAGCAGTACTTC. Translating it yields CASSSIDRGRTYEQYF.

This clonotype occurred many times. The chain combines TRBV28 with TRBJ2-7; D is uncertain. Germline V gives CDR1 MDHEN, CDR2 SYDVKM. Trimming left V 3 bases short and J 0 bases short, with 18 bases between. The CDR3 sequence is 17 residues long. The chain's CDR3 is CASSFYGPPYSSYEQYF. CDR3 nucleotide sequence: TGTGCCAGCAGTTTTTATGGACCGCCTTACAGCTCCTACGAGCAGTACTTC.

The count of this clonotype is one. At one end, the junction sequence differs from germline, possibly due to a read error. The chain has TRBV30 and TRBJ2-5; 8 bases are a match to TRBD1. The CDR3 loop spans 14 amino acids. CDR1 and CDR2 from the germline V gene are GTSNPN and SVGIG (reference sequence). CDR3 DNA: TGTGCCTGGAGTCAAACAGGGGGAGGAGAGACCCAGCACTTC. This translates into CAWSQTGGGETQHF.